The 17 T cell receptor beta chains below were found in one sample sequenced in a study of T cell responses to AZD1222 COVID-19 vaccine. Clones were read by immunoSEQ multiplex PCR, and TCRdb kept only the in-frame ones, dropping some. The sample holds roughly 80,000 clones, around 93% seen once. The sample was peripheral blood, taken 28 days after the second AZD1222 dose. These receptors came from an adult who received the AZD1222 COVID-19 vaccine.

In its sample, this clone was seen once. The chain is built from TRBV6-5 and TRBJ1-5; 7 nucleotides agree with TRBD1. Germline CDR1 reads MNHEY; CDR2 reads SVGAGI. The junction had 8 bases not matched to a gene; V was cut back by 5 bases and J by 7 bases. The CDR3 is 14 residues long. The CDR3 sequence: CASSPTGYGQPQHF. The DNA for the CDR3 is TGTGCCAGCAGTCCGACAGGGTACGGGCAGCCCCAGCATTTT.

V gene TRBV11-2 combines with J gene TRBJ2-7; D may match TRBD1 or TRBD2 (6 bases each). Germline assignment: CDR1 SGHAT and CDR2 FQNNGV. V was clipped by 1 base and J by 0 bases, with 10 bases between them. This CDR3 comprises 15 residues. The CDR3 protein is CASSLVRGPSYEQYF. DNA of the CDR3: TGTGCCAGCAGCTTAGTTCGGGGGCCCTCCTACGAGCAGTACTTC.

DNA for the CDR3: TGTGCCAGCAGCCGTACCGGGGAGCTGTTTTTT. Translated, it gives CASSRTGELFF. This rearrangement joins TRBV3-1 (or the pseudogene TRBV3-2) to TRBJ2-2; no definite D call. This CDR3 is built from 11 residues. The germline V gene has CDR1 LGHDT and CDR2 YNNKEL (reference sequence). V lost 4 bases and J lost 5, with 2 bases in between.

CDR3 in DNA: TGTGCCAGCAGACGCGGGACTAGCGGGAGTGATGAGCAGTTCTTC. Translation gives CASRRGTSGSDEQFF. The chain joins TRBV6-5 to TRBJ2-1, with TRBD2 matching 14 bases. V lost 6 bases and J lost 8; bases outside the gene matches: 6. This CDR3 has 15 amino acids. Germline V lookup: CDR1 MNHEY, CDR2 SVGAGI.

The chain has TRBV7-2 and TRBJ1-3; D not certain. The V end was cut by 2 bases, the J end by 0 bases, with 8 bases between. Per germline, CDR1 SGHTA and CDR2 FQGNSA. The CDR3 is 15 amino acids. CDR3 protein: CASSLFPDSGNTIYF. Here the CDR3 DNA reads TGTGCCAGCAGCTTATTCCCGGACTCTGGAAACACCATATATTTT.

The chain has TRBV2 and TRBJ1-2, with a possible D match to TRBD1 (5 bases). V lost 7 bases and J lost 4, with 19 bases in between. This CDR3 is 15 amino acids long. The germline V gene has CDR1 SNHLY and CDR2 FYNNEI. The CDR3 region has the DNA TGTGCCAGCAACAAATTCAGGGAGGATGGCTATGGCTACACCTTC. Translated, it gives CASNKFREDGYGYTF.

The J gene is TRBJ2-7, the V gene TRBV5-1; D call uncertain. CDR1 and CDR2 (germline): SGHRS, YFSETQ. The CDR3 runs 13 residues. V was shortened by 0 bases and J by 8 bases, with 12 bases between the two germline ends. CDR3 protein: CASSLDGARKQYF. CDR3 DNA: TGCGCCAGCAGCTTGGACGGAGCGAGGAAGCAGTACTTC.

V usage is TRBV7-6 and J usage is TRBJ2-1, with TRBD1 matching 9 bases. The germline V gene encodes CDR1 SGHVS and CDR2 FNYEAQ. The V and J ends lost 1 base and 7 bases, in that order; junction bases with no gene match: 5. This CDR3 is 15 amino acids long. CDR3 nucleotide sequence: TGTGCCAGCAGCTTAGGACAGGGGGGTCCTAATGAGCAGTTCTTC. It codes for CASSLGQGGPNEQFF.

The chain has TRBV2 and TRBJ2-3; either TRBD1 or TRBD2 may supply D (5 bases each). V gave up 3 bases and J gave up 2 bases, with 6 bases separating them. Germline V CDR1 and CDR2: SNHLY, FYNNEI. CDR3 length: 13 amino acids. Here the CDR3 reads CASSEGDTDTQYF. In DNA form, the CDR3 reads TGTGCCAGCAGTGAGGGGGACACAGATACGCAGTATTTT.

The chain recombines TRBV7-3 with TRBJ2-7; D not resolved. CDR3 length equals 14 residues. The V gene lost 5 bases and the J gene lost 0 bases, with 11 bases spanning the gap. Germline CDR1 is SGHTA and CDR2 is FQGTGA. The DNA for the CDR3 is TGTGCCAGCAGCCCGACCGGTAACTCCTACGAGCAGTACTTC. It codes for CASSPTGNSYEQYF. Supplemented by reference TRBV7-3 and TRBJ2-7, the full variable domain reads GAGVSQTPSNKVTEKGKYVELRCDPISGHTALYWYRQSLGQGPEFLIYFQGTGAADDSGLPNDRFFAVRPEGSVSTLKIQRTERGDSAVYLCASSPTGNSYEQYFGPGTRLTVT.

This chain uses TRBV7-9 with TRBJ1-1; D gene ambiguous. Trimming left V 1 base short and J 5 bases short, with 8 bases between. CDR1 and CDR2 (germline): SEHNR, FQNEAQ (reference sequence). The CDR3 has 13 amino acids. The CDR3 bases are TGTGCCAGCAGCTTAGGGGCTGAGACTGAAGCTTTCTTT. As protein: CASSLGAETEAFF.

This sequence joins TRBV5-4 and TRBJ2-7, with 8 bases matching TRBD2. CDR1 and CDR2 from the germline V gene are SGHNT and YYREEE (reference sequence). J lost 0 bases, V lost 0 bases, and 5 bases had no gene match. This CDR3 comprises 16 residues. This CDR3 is CASSLAGGASSYEQYF. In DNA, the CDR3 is TGTGCCAGCAGCTTGGCCGGGGGGGCTAGCTCCTACGAGCAGTACTTC. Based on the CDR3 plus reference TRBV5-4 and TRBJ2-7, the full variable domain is ETGVTQSPTHLIKTRGQQVTLRCSSQSGHNTVSWYQQALGQGPQFIFQYYREEENGRGNFPPRFSGLQFPNYSSELNVNALELDDSALYLCASSLAGGASSYEQYFGPGTRLTVT.

The CDR3 region has the DNA TGTGCCACCAGTGATAACAGGGGTGGCTACACCTTC. It is translated as CATSDNRGGYTF. This chain joins TRBV24-1 and TRBJ1-2, with TRBD1 matching 7 bases. CDR3 size: 12 residues. The germline gives CDR1 KGHDR, CDR2 SFDVKD. The junction had 1 base not matched to a gene; V was cut back by 3 bases and J by 7 bases.

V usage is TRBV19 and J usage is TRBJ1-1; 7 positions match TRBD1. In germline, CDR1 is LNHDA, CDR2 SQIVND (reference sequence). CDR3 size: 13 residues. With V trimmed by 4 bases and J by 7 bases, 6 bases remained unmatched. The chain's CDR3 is CASSTRRDSEAFF. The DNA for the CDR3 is TGTGCCAGTAGTACCCGCCGGGACAGTGAAGCTTTCTTT.

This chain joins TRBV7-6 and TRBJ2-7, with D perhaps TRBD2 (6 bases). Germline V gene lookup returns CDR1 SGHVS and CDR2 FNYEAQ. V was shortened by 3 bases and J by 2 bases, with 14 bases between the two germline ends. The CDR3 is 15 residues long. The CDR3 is CASSFPGVSTYEQYF. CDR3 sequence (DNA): TGTGCCAGCAGCTTTCCGGGGGTTAGCACCTACGAGCAGTACTTC.

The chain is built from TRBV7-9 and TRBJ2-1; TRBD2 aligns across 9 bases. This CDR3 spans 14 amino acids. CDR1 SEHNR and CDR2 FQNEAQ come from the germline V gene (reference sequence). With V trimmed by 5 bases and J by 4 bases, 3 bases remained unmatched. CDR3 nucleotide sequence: TGTGCCAGCAGCCCGACTAGCGGATACAATGAGCAGTTCTTC. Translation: CASSPTSGYNEQFF.

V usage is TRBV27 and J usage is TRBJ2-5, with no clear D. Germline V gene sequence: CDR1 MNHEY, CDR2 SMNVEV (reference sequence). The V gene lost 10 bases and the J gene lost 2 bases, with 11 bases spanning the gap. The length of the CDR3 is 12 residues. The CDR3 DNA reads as TGTGCCACCTCCTCAGCGCAAGAGACCCAGTACTTC. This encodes CATSSAQETQYF.